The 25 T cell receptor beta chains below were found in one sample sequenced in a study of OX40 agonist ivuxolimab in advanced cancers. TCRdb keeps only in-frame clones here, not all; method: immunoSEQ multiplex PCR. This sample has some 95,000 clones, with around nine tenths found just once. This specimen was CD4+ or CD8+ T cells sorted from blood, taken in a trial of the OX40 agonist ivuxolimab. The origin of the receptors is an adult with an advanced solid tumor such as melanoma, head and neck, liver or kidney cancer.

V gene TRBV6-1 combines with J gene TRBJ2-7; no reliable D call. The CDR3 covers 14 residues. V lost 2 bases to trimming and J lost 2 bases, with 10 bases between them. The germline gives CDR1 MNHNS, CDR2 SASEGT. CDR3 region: CASSELGGTYEQYF. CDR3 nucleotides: TGTGCCAGCAGTGAATTGGGCGGAACCTACGAGCAGTACTTC.

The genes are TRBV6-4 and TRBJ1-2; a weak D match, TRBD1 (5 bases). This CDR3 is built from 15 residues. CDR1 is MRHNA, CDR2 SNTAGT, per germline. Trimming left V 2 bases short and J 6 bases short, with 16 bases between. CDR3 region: CASSDVEGKINGYTF. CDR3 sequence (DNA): TGTGCCAGCAGTGACGTGGAGGGGAAGATTAATGGCTACACCTTC.

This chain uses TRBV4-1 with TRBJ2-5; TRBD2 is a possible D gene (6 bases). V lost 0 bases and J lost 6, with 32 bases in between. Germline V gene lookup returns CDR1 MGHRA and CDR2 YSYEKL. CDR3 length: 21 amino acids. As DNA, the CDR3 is TGCGCCAGCAGCCAAGACCCCCAAGGGTACGTAGGACCGAGGAGGGAAAAGACCCAGTACTTC. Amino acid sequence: CASSQDPQGYVGPRREKTQYF.

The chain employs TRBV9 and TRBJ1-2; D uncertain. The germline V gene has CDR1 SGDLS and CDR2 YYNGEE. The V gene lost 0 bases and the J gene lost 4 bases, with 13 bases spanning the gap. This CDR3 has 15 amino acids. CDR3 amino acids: CASSVAPRFGYGYTF. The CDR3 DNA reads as TGTGCCAGCAGCGTAGCGCCCCGCTTTGGCTATGGCTACACCTTC. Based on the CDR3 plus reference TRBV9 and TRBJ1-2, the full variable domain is DSGVTQTPKHLITATGQRVTLRCSPRSGDLSVYWYQQSLDQGLQFLIQYYNGEERAKGNILERFSAQQFPDLHSELNLSSLELGDSALYFCASSVAPRFGYGYTFGSGTRLTVV.

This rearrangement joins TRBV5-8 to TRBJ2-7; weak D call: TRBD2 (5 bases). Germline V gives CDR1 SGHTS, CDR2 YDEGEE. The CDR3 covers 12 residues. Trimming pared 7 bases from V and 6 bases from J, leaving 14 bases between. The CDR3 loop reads CASRVQRGEQYF. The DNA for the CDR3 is TGTGCCAGCCGGGTACAACGGGGCGAGCAGTACTTC.

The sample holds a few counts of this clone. The CDR3 sequence: CASSYRGNQPQHF. The CDR3 DNA sequence: TGTGCCAGCAGTTATCGAGGGAATCAGCCCCAGCATTTT. The J gene is TRBJ1-5, the V gene TRBV6-5; the D is unclear. In germline, CDR1 is MNHEY, CDR2 SVGAGI. Trimming removed 3 bases at V and 4 bases at J, with 7 bases between. This CDR3 contains 13 residues.

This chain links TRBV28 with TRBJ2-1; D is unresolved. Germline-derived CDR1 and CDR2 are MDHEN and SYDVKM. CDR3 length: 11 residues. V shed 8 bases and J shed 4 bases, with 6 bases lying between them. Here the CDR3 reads CASSTYNEQFF. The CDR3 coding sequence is TGTGCCAGCTCAACATACAATGAGCAGTTCTTC.

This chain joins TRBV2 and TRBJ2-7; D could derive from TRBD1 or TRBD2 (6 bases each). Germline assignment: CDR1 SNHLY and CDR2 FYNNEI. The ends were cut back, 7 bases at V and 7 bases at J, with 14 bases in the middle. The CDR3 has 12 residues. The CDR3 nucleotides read TGTGCCAGCACCCTGGGGGGCGAGGAGCAGTACTTC. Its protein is CASTLGGEEQYF.

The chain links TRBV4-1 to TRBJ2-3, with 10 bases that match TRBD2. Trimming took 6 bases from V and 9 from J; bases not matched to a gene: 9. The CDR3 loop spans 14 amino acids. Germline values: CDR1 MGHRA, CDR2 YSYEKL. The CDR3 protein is CASRPSLAGATQYF. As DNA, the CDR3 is TGCGCCAGCAGACCCAGCCTAGCGGGGGCAACGCAGTATTTT.

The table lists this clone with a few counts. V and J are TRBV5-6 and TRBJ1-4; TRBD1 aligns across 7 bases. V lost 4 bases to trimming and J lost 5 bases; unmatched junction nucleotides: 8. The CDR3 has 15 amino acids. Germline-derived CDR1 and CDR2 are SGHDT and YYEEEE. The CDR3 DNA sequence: TGTGCCAGCAGCCTGTCCGGGACAGTCAATGAAAAACTGTTTTTT. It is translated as CASSLSGTVNEKLFF.

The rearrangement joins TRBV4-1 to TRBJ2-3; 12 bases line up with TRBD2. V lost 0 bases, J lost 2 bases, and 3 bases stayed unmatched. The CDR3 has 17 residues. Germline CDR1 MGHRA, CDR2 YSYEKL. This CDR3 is CASSQERTSGATDTQYF. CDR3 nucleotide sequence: TGCGCCAGCAGCCAAGAACGGACTAGCGGGGCCACAGATACGCAGTATTTT.

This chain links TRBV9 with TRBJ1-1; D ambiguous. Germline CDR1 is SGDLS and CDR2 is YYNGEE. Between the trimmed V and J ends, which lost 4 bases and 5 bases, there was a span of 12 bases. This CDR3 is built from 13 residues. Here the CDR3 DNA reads TGTGCCAGCAGCTCAGTGCCGTCGACTGAAGCTTTCTTT. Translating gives CASSSVPSTEAFF.

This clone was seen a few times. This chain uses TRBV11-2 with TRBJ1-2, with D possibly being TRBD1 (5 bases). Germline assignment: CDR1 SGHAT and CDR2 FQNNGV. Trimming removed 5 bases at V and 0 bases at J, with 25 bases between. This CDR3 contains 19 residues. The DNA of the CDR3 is TGTGCCAGCAGCGATATTTACAGGTACCGGCGCGCTACTAACTATGGCTACACCTTC. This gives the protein CASSDIYRYRRATNYGYTF.

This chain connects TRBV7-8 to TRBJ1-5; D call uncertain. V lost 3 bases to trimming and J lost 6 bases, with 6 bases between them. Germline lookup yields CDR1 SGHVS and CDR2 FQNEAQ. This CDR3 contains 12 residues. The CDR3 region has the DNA TGTGCCAGCAGCTTGCGCATTCAGCCCCAGCATTTT. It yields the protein CASSLRIQPQHF.

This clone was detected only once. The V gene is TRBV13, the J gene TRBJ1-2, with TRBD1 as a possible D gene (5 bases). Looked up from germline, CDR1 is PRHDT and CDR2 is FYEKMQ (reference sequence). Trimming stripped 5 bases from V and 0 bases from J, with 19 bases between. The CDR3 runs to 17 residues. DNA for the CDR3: TGTGCCAGCAGCGGGGGTCCCGGGCGCTTTACTAACTATGGCTACACCTTC. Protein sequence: CASSGGPGRFTNYGYTF.

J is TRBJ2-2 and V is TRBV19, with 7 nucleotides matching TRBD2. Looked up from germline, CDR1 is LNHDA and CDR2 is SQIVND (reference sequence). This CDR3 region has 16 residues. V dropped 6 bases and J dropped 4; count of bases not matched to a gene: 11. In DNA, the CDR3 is TGTGCCAGTAGGACCCCGGGAGGCTTCACCACCGGGGAGCTGTTTTTT. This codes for CASRTPGGFTTGELFF.

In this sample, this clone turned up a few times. CDR3 sequence reads: CASAAELGQSNEAFF. The CDR3 region has the DNA TGTGCCAGCGCCGCGGAGCTGGGACAGAGCAATGAAGCTTTCTTT. The chain uses TRBV21-1 and TRBJ1-1; TRBD1, the table's D call, lacks a check against the DNA. TRBV21-1 is flagged as a pseudogene. There are 15 residues in the CDR3.

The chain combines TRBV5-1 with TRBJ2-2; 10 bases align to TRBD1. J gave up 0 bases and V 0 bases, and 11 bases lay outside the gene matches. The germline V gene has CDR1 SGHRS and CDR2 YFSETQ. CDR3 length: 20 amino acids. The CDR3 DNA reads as TGCGCCAGCAGCTTGGTCGGGACAGGGGTATTTTGGTCGAACACCGGGGAGCTGTTTTTT. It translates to CASSLVGTGVFWSNTGELFF.

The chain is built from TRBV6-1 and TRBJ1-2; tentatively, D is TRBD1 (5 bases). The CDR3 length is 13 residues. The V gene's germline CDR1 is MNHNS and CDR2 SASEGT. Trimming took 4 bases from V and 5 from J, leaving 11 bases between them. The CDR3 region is CASSGVEGYGYTF. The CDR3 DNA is TGTGCCAGCAGTGGGGTAGAGGGGTATGGCTACACCTTC.

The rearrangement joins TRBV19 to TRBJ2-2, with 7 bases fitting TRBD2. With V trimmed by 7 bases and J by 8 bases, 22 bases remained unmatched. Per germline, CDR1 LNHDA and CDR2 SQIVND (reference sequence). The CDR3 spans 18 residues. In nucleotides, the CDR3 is TGTGCCAGTACCCACCCGGGCGGGGGATGGAGTGACCCGGGGGAGCTGTTTTTT. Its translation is CASTHPGGGWSDPGELFF. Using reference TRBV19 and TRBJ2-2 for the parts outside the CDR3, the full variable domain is DGGITQSPKYLFRKEGQNVTLSCEQNLNHDAMYWYRQDPGQGLRLIYYSQIVNDFQKGDIAEGYSVSREKKESFPLTVTSAQKNPTAFYLCASTHPGGGWSDPGELFFGEGSRLTVL.

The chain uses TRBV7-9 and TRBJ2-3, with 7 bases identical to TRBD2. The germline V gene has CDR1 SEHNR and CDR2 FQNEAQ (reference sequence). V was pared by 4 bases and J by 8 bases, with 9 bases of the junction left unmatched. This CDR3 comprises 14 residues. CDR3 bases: TGTGCCAGCAGCTATACTAGCGCCCCCGGTACGCAGTATTTT. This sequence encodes CASSYTSAPGTQYF.

CDR3 in DNA: TGTGCCAGCTCACCTTCCATGCCCGGACAGGGGGCCCAAAACATTCAGTACTTC. Amino acids: CASSPSMPGQGAQNIQYF. This chain links TRBV18 with TRBJ2-4, with 11 bases that match TRBD1. Per the germline V gene, CDR1 is KGHSH and CDR2 is LQKENI. The J segment lost 5 bases and the V segment lost 3 bases, leaving 12 bases of the junction unmatched. The CDR3 extends over 18 amino acids.

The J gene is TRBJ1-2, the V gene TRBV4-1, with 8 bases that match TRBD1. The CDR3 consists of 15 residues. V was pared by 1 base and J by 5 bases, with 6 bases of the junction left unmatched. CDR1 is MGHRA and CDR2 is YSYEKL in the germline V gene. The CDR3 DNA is TGCGCCAGCAGCCAAGGCGGGACAGGACTTTATGGCTACACCTTC. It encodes CASSQGGTGLYGYTF.

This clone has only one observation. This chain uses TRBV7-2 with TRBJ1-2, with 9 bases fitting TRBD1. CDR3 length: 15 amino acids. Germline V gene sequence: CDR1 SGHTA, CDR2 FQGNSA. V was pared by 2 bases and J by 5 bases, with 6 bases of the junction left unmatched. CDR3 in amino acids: CASSLSQGANYGYTF. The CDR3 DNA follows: TGTGCCAGCAGCTTATCACAGGGGGCAAATTATGGCTACACCTTC.

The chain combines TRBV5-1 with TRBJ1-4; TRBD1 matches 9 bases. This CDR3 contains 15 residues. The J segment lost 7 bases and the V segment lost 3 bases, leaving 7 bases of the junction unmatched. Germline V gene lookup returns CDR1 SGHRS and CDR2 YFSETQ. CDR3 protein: CASSSGTGWSEKLFF. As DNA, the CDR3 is TGCGCCAGCAGCTCCGGGACAGGGTGGTCTGAAAAACTGTTTTTT. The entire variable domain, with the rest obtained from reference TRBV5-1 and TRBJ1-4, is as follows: KAGVTQTPRYLIKTRGQQVTLSCSPISGHRSVSWYQQTPGQGLQFLFEYFSETQRNKGNFPGRFSGRQFSNSRSEMNVSTLELGDSALYLCASSSGTGWSEKLFFGSGTQLSVL.